These 7 T cell receptor beta chains share one sample of origin, sequenced in a study of cytomegalovirus exposure and HLA in healthy donors. The PCR used 60 Vbeta and 13 Jbeta primers. The protocol was immunoSEQ multiplex PCR, while the TCRdb copy is restricted to in-frame clones and leaves out a portion. The sample holds about 140,000 clones. The sequencing sample was made of PBMCs. These receptors were taken from a woman younger than 35 in good health and CMV-seronegative.

The J gene is TRBJ2-2, the V gene TRBV4-2; 10 nucleotides agree with TRBD2. The CDR3 has 18 amino acids. Germline values: CDR1 LGHNA, CDR2 YNFKEQ. The junction had 13 bases not matched to a gene; V was cut back by 1 base and J by 8 bases. The CDR3 nucleotides read TGTGCCAGCAGCCAAGGGGGGACGACTAGCGGGCTTGGGGGGGAGCTGTTTTTT. Residues: CASSQGGTTSGLGGELFF.

The chain is built from TRBV6-5 and TRBJ2-1; D not resolved. V lost 8 bases, J lost 4 bases, and 12 bases lay in between. CDR1 is MNHEY and CDR2 is SVGAGI in the germline V gene. This CDR3 comprises 13 residues. The CDR3 loop is CASGAVQYNEQFF. In DNA, the CDR3 is TGTGCCAGCGGCGCGGTTCAGTACAATGAGCAGTTCTTC.

The chain carries TRBV2 and TRBJ2-7; 8 nucleotides align to TRBD1. Trimming cost V 4 bases and J 3 bases; bases outside gene matches: 5. The germline V gene has CDR1 SNHLY and CDR2 FYNNEI. The CDR3 extends over 14 amino acids. The CDR3: CASSVRTGIYEQYF. DNA of the CDR3: TGTGCCAGCAGTGTGAGGACAGGGATCTACGAGCAGTACTTC.

J is TRBJ2-7 and V is TRBV7-8; D unresolved. Between the trimmed V and J ends, which lost 2 bases and 1 base, there was a span of 9 bases. The germline gives CDR1 SGHVS, CDR2 FQNEAQ. The CDR3 has 14 residues. CDR3 loop: CASSLQAQSYEQYF. Written as DNA, the CDR3 is TGTGCCAGCAGCTTACAAGCGCAGTCCTACGAGCAGTACTTC.

The chain recombines TRBV4-2 with TRBJ1-2; D uncertain. The germline V gene encodes CDR1 LGHNA and CDR2 YNFKEQ. This CDR3 is built from 16 residues. Trimming took 1 base from V and 4 from J, leaving 16 bases between them. CDR3 sequence (DNA): TGTGCCAGCAGCCAAGCCAGGCACAGCCCAACCTATGGCTACACCTTC. Encoded protein: CASSQARHSPTYGYTF.

The chain has TRBV6-1 and TRBJ2-1; 11 bases are a match to TRBD2. The germline V gene encodes CDR1 MNHNS and CDR2 SASEGT. Trimming removed 8 bases from V and 9 bases from J; junction bases left unmatched: 9. The CDR3 runs to 14 residues. For the CDR3, the DNA is TGTGCCAGCTTCTTACTAGCGGGAGTAGGTGAGCAGTTCTTC. Residues: CASFLLAGVGEQFF.

The chain links TRBV19 to TRBJ1-1; 7 bases are a match to TRBD1. With 4 bases clipped from V and 1 base from J, the junction kept 9 bases outside the gene matches. The germline gives CDR1 LNHDA, CDR2 SQIVND (reference sequence). The CDR3 consists of 16 residues. The CDR3 is CASSRGVGTANTEAFF. The CDR3 DNA is TGTGCCAGTAGTAGGGGGGTCGGGACAGCGAACACTGAAGCTTTCTTT.